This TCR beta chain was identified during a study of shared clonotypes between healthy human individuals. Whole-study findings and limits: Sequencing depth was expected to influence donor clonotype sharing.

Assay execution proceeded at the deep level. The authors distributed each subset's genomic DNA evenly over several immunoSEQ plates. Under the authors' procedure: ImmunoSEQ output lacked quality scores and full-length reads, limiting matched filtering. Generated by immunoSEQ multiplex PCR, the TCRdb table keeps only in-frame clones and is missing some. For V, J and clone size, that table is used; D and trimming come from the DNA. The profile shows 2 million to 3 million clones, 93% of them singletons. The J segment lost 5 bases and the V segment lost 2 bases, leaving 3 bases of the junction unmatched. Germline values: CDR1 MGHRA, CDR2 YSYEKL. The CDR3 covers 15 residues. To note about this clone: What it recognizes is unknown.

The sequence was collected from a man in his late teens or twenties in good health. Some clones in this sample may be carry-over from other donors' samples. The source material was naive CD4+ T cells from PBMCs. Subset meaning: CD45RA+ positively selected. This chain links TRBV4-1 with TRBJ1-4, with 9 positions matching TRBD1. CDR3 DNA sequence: TGCGCCAGCAGCCAACCGGACAGGGGAAATGAAAAACTGTTTTTT. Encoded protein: CASSQPDRGNEKLFF.